This is a list of T cell receptor beta chains from one sample in a study of blood T cell repertoires in COVID-19. TCRdb keeps only in-frame clones here, not all; method: immunoSEQ multiplex PCR. The table shows about 38,000 clones, with around 84% occurring only once. Sequencing was carried out using peripheral blood. Source of these receptors: a man in his 60s with COVID-19, enrolled during active disease. Both conserved end residues are part of each CDR3. D genes are given only for firm matches. Part of the rows lack a size; the others show once, few, many or a class for expanded clones.

j_gene: TRBJ2-7; v_gene: TRBV6-2/TRBV6-3; abundance: -; d_gene: -; CDR3nt: TGTGCCAGCAGTTTCTCGGACAACTACGAGCAGTACTTC; CDR3aa: CASSFSDNYEQYF
j_gene: TRBJ2-1; v_gene: TRBV19; abundance: -; d_gene: -; CDR3nt: TGTGCCAGTAGACCACAGGGTAGTAATGAGCAGTTCTTC; CDR3aa: CASRPQGSNEQFF
j_gene: TRBJ2-4; v_gene: TRBV7-9; abundance: -; d_gene: -; CDR3nt: TGTGCCAGCAGTGCTAAGGAGAGGAACATTCAGTACTTC; CDR3aa: CASSAKERNIQYF
j_gene: TRBJ2-3; v_gene: TRBV5-4; abundance: -; d_gene: TRBD1; CDR3nt: TGTGCCAGCAGCTTGGAAGCCCGGGGACAGGGGTCAGATACGCAGTATTTT; CDR3aa: CASSLEARGQGSDTQYF
j_gene: TRBJ2-1; v_gene: TRBV2; abundance: -; d_gene: TRBD1; CDR3nt: TGTGCCAGCAGTGGGTCGAACCGACAGGGTCCGAGCTCCTACAATGAGCAGTTCTTC; CDR3aa: CASSGSNRQGPSSYNEQFF
j_gene: TRBJ2-3; v_gene: TRBV6-5; abundance: -; d_gene: -; CDR3nt: TGTGCCAGCAGTTACGGAGGAGCGGGCACAGATACGCAGTATTTT; CDR3aa: CASSYGGAGTDTQYF
j_gene: TRBJ1-4; v_gene: TRBV9; abundance: -; d_gene: -; CDR3nt: TGTGCCAGCAGCTGGGAGCTTAATGAAAAACTGTTTTTT; CDR3aa: CASSWELNEKLFF
j_gene: TRBJ1-1; v_gene: TRBV6-2/TRBV6-3; abundance: -; d_gene: -; CDR3nt: TGTGCCAGCAGTTACACCCCTAGGGGCAGGCTGAACACTGAAGCTTTCTTT; CDR3aa: CASSYTPRGRLNTEAFF
j_gene: TRBJ2-7; v_gene: TRBV7-2; abundance: -; d_gene: -; CDR3nt: TGTGCCAGCAGCCCCCCGAGACAGACACCTTACGAGCAGTACTTC; CDR3aa: CASSPPRQTPYEQYF
j_gene: TRBJ1-3; v_gene: TRBV14; abundance: -; d_gene: -; CDR3nt: TGTGCCAGCAGCCAGGAGAACACCATATATTTT; CDR3aa: CASSQENTIYF
j_gene: TRBJ2-2; v_gene: TRBV7-3; abundance: -; d_gene: -; CDR3nt: TGTGCCAGCAGACGTAGCGAGAACACCGGGGAGCTGTTTTTT; CDR3aa: CASRRSENTGELFF
j_gene: TRBJ2-2; v_gene: TRBV14; abundance: -; d_gene: -; CDR3nt: TGTGCCAGCAGCCAAGTCATGCGGGCCGGGGAGCTGTTTTTT; CDR3aa: CASSQVMRAGELFF
j_gene: TRBJ1-3; v_gene: TRBV25-1; abundance: -; d_gene: -; CDR3nt: TGTGCCAGCAGTGAGAGAGTAACCTCTGGAAACACCATATATTTT; CDR3aa: CASSERVTSGNTIYF
j_gene: TRBJ1-5; v_gene: TRBV7-2; abundance: -; d_gene: TRBD1; CDR3nt: TGTGCCAGCAGCTCCACAGGGGGATCCTTTCAGCCCCAGCATTTT; CDR3aa: CASSSTGGSFQPQHF
j_gene: TRBJ1-4; v_gene: TRBV20-1; abundance: once; d_gene: -; CDR3nt: TGCAGTGCTAGAGGAGAGGGTAAACTGTTTTTT; CDR3aa: CSARGEGKLFF
j_gene: TRBJ1-5; v_gene: TRBV7-9; abundance: -; d_gene: -; CDR3nt: TGTGCCAGCAGCTTCCCGGATCAGCCCCAGCATTTT; CDR3aa: CASSFPDQPQHF
j_gene: TRBJ2-7; v_gene: TRBV6-2/TRBV6-3; abundance: once; d_gene: -; CDR3nt: TGTGCCAGCAGTATATCTACAGGGTCCTACGAGCAGTACTTC; CDR3aa: CASSISTGSYEQYF
j_gene: TRBJ2-1; v_gene: TRBV3-1/TRBV3-2; abundance: -; d_gene: TRBD2; CDR3nt: TGTGCCAGCAGCCTCCGTAGCGGGAGCGGTCGGGAGGCGCAGTTCTTC; CDR3aa: CASSLRSGSGREAQFF
j_gene: TRBJ2-1; v_gene: TRBV7-8; abundance: few; d_gene: -; CDR3nt: TGTGCCACCCCCCTCAGGGACTACAATGAGCAGTTCTTC; CDR3aa: CATPLRDYNEQFF
j_gene: TRBJ1-2; v_gene: TRBV19; abundance: few; d_gene: TRBD1; CDR3nt: TGTGCCAGTAGTGATCGGACAGGGTACGGCTACACCTTC; CDR3aa: CASSDRTGYGYTF
j_gene: TRBJ2-5; v_gene: TRBV29-1; abundance: -; d_gene: -; CDR3nt: TGCAGCGTTCGGGTGGAGACCCAGTACTTC; CDR3aa: CSVRVETQYF
j_gene: TRBJ1-2; v_gene: TRBV28; abundance: -; d_gene: -; CDR3nt: TGTGCCAGCAGTTCTCCTTTCGGCAGGGGTCCTCATGGCTACACCTTC; CDR3aa: CASSSPFGRGPHGYTF
j_gene: TRBJ1-2; v_gene: TRBV28; abundance: -; d_gene: TRBD1; CDR3nt: TGTGCCAGCCGGGGGGGACAGGGGTGGTATGGCTACACCTTC; CDR3aa: CASRGGQGWYGYTF
j_gene: TRBJ2-7; v_gene: TRBV27; abundance: -; d_gene: TRBD1; CDR3nt: TGTGCCAGCAGTTTAAGACCGGGACAGGGCCGTTCCTACGAGCAGTACTTC; CDR3aa: CASSLRPGQGRSYEQYF
j_gene: TRBJ2-7; v_gene: TRBV11-2; abundance: -; d_gene: -; CDR3nt: TGTGCCAGCAGCTTAGATCTAGGGGGCTCCTACGAGCAGTACTTC; CDR3aa: CASSLDLGGSYEQYF
j_gene: TRBJ1-6; v_gene: TRBV19; abundance: -; d_gene: -; CDR3nt: TGTGCCAGTACCACCACAGGCCAGAATAATTCACCCCTCCACTTT; CDR3aa: CASTTTGQNNSPLHF
j_gene: TRBJ1-5; v_gene: TRBV2; abundance: once; d_gene: -; CDR3nt: TGTGCCAGCAGTCCAGGGGAGGGCCAGCCCCAGCATTTT; CDR3aa: CASSPGEGQPQHF
j_gene: TRBJ2-2; v_gene: TRBV6-5; abundance: -; d_gene: -; CDR3nt: TGTGCCAGCAGGAGGCGGGGAGCGAACACCGGGGAGCTGTTTTTT; CDR3aa: CASRRRGANTGELFF
j_gene: TRBJ1-4; v_gene: TRBV5-1; abundance: -; d_gene: TRBD1; CDR3nt: TGCGCCAGCAGCTTGGGAGGGGGCGCCTTTAATGAAAAACTGTTTTTT; CDR3aa: CASSLGGGAFNEKLFF
j_gene: TRBJ2-7; v_gene: TRBV3-1/TRBV3-2; abundance: -; d_gene: TRBD1; CDR3nt: TGTGCCAGCAGCCCAGACGGGACAGGGGCCGGCGAGCAGTACTTC; CDR3aa: CASSPDGTGAGEQYF
j_gene: TRBJ1-1; v_gene: TRBV7-2; abundance: -; d_gene: -; CDR3nt: TGTGCCAGCAGCTTTGCACAGGGAAAACAGACTGAAGCTTTCTTT; CDR3aa: CASSFAQGKQTEAFF
j_gene: TRBJ2-1; v_gene: TRBV25-1; abundance: -; d_gene: TRBD1; CDR3nt: TGTGCCAGCAACGTACAGGGGAGTGAGCAGTTCTTC; CDR3aa: CASNVQGSEQFF
j_gene: TRBJ1-5; v_gene: TRBV28; abundance: -; d_gene: TRBD1; CDR3nt: TGTGCCAGCAGTTCGACAGGGGCCTCCGTGCAGCCCCAGCATTTT; CDR3aa: CASSSTGASVQPQHF
j_gene: TRBJ2-7; v_gene: TRBV5-1; abundance: -; d_gene: TRBD2; CDR3nt: TGCGCCAGCAGCTTAGACCCTAGCGGGAGCACCTACGAGCAGTACTTC; CDR3aa: CASSLDPSGSTYEQYF
j_gene: TRBJ1-2; v_gene: TRBV7-2; abundance: -; d_gene: -; CDR3nt: TGTGCCAGCAGCCGCGGGGGCGGCTATGGCTACACCTTC; CDR3aa: CASSRGGGYGYTF
j_gene: TRBJ1-3; v_gene: TRBV5-1; abundance: -; d_gene: -; CDR3nt: TGCGCCAGCAGCCTAGGGGACACCTCTGGAAACACCATATATTTT; CDR3aa: CASSLGDTSGNTIYF
j_gene: TRBJ1-3; v_gene: TRBV4-3; abundance: -; d_gene: -; CDR3nt: TGCGCCAGCAGCCAAGACAGGGACTCTGGAAACACCATATATTTT; CDR3aa: CASSQDRDSGNTIYF
j_gene: TRBJ1-4; v_gene: TRBV10-2; abundance: -; d_gene: -; CDR3nt: TGCGCCAGCAGAGGGGAGGTCGGTAATGAAAAACTGTTTTTT; CDR3aa: CASRGEVGNEKLFF
j_gene: TRBJ2-3; v_gene: TRBV2; abundance: -; d_gene: -; CDR3nt: TGTGCCAGCAGTGAAACCGGGACTAGCACAGATACGCAGTATTTT; CDR3aa: CASSETGTSTDTQYF
j_gene: TRBJ2-3; v_gene: TRBV4-1; abundance: -; d_gene: TRBD2; CDR3nt: TGCGCCAGCAGCCAAGGAACCCTTACTAGCGGGAGTAGGGGTGGCACAGATACGCAGTATTTT; CDR3aa: CASSQGTLTSGSRGGTDTQYF
j_gene: TRBJ2-1; v_gene: TRBV7-6; abundance: -; d_gene: TRBD1; CDR3nt: TGTGCCAGCAGCTCCGGGGACAGGGGTTTCGATGAGCAGTTCTTC; CDR3aa: CASSSGDRGFDEQFF
j_gene: TRBJ2-5; v_gene: TRBV3-1/TRBV3-2; abundance: -; d_gene: TRBD2; CDR3nt: TGTGCCAGCAGCCCGCCCGGACTAGCGGGAGGGGAGACCCAGTACTTC; CDR3aa: CASSPPGLAGGETQYF
j_gene: TRBJ2-6; v_gene: TRBV18; abundance: -; d_gene: -; CDR3nt: TGTGCCAGCTCCCAACAGGGCAGCTCTGGGGCCAACGTCCTGACTTTC; CDR3aa: CASSQQGSSGANVLTF
j_gene: TRBJ2-7; v_gene: TRBV5-6; abundance: -; d_gene: TRBD1; CDR3nt: TGTGCCAGCAGCGCGCCCGGGACAGAGAACTACGAGCAGTACTTC; CDR3aa: CASSAPGTENYEQYF